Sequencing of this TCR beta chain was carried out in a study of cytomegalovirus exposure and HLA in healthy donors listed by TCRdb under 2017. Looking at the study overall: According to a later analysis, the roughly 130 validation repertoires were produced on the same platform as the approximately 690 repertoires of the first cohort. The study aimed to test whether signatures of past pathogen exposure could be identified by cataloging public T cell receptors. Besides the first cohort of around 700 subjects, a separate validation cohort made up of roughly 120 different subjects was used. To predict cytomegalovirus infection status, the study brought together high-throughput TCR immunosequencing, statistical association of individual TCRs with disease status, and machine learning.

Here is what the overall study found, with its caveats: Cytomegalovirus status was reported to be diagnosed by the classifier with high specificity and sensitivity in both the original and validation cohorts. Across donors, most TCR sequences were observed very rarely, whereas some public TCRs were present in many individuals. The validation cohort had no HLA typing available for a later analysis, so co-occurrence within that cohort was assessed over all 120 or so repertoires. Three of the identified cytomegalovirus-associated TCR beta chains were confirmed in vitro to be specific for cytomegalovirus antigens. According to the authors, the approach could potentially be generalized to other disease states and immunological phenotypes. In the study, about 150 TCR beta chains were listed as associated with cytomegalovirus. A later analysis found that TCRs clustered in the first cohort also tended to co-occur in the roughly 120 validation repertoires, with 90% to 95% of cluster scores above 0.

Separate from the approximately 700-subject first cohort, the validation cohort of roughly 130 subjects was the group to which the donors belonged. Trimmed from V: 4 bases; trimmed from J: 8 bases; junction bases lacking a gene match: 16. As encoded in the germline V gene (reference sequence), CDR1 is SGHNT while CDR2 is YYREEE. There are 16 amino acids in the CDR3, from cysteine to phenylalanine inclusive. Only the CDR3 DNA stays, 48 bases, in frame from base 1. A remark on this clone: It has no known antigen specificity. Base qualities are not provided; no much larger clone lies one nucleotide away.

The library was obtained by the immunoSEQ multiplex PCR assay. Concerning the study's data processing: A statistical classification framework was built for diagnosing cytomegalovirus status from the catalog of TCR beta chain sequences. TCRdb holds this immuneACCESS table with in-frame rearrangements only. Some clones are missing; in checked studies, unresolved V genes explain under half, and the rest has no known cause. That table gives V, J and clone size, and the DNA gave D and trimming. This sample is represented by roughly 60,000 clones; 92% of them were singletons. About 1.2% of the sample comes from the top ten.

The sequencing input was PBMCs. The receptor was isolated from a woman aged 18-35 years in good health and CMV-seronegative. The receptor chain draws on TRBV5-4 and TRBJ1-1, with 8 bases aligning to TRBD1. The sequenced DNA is TGTGCCAGCAGCCAAGTCTCCGACAGGGGAAGGGACGAAGCTTTCTTT. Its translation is CASSQVSDRGRDEAFF.